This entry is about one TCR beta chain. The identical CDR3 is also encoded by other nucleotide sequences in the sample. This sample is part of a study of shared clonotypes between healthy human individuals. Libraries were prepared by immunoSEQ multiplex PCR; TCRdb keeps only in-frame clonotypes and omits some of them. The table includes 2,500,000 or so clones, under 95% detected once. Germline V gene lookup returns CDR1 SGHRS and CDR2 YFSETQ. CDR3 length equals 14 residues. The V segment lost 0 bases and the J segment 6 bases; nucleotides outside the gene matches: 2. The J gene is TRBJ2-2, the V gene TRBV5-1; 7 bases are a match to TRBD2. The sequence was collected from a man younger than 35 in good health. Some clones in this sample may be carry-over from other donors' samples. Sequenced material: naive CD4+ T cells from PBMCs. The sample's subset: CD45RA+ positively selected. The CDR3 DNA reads TGCGCCAGCAGCTTGGGACTAGCATCCGGGGAGCTGTTTTTT. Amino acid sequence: CASSLGLASGELFF.